Listed here are 10 T cell receptor beta chains from one sample, sequenced in a study of T cells after yellow fever vaccination. TCRdb analysed the 5' RACE reads with MiXCR anew, one entry per CDR3 protein. The table records over 110,000 distinct CDR3 sequences, approximately 7.7% of them present only once. Here the sequenced sample was CD4+ T cells sorted from PBMCs, taken 5 days after the yellow fever booster vaccination. The receptors come from a man aged 25 to 40 who received the YFV17D yellow fever vaccine.

The table lists this clonotype with many counts. V gene TRBV20-1 combines with J gene TRBJ2-2; either TRBD1 or TRBD2 may supply D (5 bases each). The CDR3 sequence is 17 residues long. CDR1 is DFQATT, CDR2 SNEGSKA, per germline (reference sequence). V was trimmed by 0 bases and J by 5 bases, leaving 19 bases between them. CDR3 protein: CSARDPTWGGGTGELFF. The DNA for the CDR3 is TGCAGTGCTAGAGACCCAACTTGGGGTGGGGGAACCGGGGAGCTGTTTTTT.

In this sample, this clonotype turned up a few times. The chain employs TRBV3-1 and TRBJ2-3; D is ambiguous. Germline values: CDR1 LGHDT, CDR2 YNNKEL (reference sequence). This CDR3 has 16 residues. V gave up 0 bases and J gave up 1 base, with 11 bases separating them. CDR3 bases: TGTGCCAGCAGCCAAGATTCCCATCCGGGCACAGATACGCAGTATTTT. Its translation: CASSQDSHPGTDTQYF.

This clonotype was counted only a few times. The chain has TRBV5-5 and TRBJ1-1, with D unresolved. With 4 bases removed from V and 5 bases from J, the gap between germline ends came to 12 bases. The germline V gene has CDR1 SGHKS and CDR2 YYEKEE (reference sequence). CDR3 length equals 13 residues. CDR3 region: CASSLVSLTEAFF. In DNA form, the CDR3 reads TGTGCCAGCAGCCTGGTCAGCTTAACTGAAGCTTTCTTT.

This clonotype was found a few times. This chain's CDR3 is CASSQAGLAKNIQYF. CDR3 DNA sequence: TGCGCCAGCAGCCAGGCCGGGCTCGCCAAAAACATTCAGTACTTC. The genes are TRBV4-1 and TRBJ2-4; D uncertain. This CDR3 contains 15 residues. V lost 3 bases and J 1 base, leaving 10 bases between the germline ends. CDR1 is MGHRA and CDR2 is YSYEKL in the germline V gene.

This clonotype was observed many times. The rearrangement uses TRBV19 and TRBJ2-7; 8 bases are a match to TRBD2. Germline V gives CDR1 LNHDA, CDR2 SQIVND (reference sequence). The CDR3 is 15 residues long. The V gene end was trimmed by 5 bases and the J gene end by 2 bases; junction bases not matched to a gene: 8. This chain's CDR3 is CASSGGLAFTYEQYF. CDR3 nucleotide sequence: TGTGCCAGTAGTGGCGGACTAGCATTCACCTACGAGCAGTACTTC.

This clonotype was seen ten or more times. The V gene is TRBV7-2, the J gene TRBJ2-1, with TRBD2 matching 10 bases. This CDR3 is 15 amino acids long. In germline, CDR1 is SGHTA, CDR2 FQGNSA. Trimming removed 5 bases from V and 7 bases from J; junction bases left unmatched: 8. Here the CDR3 reads CASSPPSGSSNEQFF. CDR3 coding DNA: TGTGCCAGCAGCCCCCCTAGCGGGAGCTCTAATGAGCAGTTCTTC.

A few counts support this clonotype. The junction departs from germline at one end; a sequencing error may be responsible. The chain carries TRBV7-9 and TRBJ2-1; D may be TRBD2 (6 bases). CDR1 and CDR2 from the germline V gene are SEHNR and FQNEAQ (reference sequence). This CDR3 is built from 14 residues. In nucleotides, the CDR3 is TGTGCCAGCAACTTAGCGGTCTCCTACAATGAGCAGTTCTTC. Translating it yields CASNLAVSYNEQFF.

This clonotype was observed many times. The chain carries TRBV12-3 or TRBV12-4 and TRBJ1-1; no clear D gene. This CDR3 spans 15 amino acids. Trimming took off 5 bases at V and 0 bases at J, with 13 bases between the two ends. This CDR3 reads CASSIEGGVNTEAFF. As DNA, the CDR3 is TGTGCCAGCAGTATAGAGGGAGGAGTGAACACTGAAGCTTTCTTT.

In its sample, this clonotype was seen many times. The chain carries TRBV4-2 and TRBJ2-4; D unclear. The V end lost 1 base, the J end lost 7 bases, and 2 bases lay between the germline ends. The germline V gene encodes CDR1 LGHNA and CDR2 YNFKEQ. The CDR3 consists of 11 residues. CDR3 protein: CASSQANIQYF. In DNA, the CDR3 is TGTGCCAGCAGCCAAGCGAACATTCAGTACTTC.

This clonotype was seen ten or more times. The chain links TRBV20-1 to TRBJ2-7; 7 nucleotides match TRBD2. The ends lost 6 bases at V and 1 base at J; junction bases unmatched: 27. Germline V lookup: CDR1 DFQATT, CDR2 SNEGSKA (reference sequence). The CDR3 is 20 amino acids. The CDR3 here is CSAPTKPTFGGPSGSYEQYF. The DNA of the CDR3 is TGCAGTGCCCCCACAAAACCGACCTTTGGAGGTCCTAGCGGATCCTACGAGCAGTACTTC.